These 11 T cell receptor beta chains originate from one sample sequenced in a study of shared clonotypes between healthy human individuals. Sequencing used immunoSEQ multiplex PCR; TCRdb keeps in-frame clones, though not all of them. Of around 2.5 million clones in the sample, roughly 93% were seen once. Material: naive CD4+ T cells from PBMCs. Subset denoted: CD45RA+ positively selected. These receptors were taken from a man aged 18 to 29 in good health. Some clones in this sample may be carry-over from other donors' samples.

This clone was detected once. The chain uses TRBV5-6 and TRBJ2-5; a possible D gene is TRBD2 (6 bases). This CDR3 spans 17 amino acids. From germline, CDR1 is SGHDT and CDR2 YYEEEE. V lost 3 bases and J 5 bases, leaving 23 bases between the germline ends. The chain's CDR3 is CASSSFRSGERRETQYF. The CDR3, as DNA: TGTGCCAGCAGCTCCTTCCGTAGCGGCGAGCGTAGGGAGACCCAGTACTTC.

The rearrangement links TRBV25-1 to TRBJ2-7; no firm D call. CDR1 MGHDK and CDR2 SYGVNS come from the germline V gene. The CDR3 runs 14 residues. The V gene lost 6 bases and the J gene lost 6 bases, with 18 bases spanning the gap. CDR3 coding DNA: TGTGCCAGCAGCAGTCTATACGGATTTGTCGAGCAGTACTTC. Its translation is CASSSLYGFVEQYF.

The CDR3 DNA is TGCGCCAGCAGCCCGGAACCGACAGGCACCTATGGCTACACCTTC. This codes for CASSPEPTGTYGYTF. The rearrangement links TRBV5-1 to TRBJ1-2; D possibly corresponds to TRBD1 (6 bases). Looked up from germline, CDR1 is SGHRS and CDR2 is YFSETQ. The V gene lost 4 bases and the J gene lost 4 bases, with 17 bases spanning the gap. This CDR3 contains 15 residues.

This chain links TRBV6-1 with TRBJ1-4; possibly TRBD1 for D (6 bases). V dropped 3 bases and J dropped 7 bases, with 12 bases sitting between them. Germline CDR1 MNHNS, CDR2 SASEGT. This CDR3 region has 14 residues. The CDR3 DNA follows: TGTGCCAGCAGTGAGCGGGCAGGGGTTGAAAAACTGTTTTTT. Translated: CASSERAGVEKLFF.

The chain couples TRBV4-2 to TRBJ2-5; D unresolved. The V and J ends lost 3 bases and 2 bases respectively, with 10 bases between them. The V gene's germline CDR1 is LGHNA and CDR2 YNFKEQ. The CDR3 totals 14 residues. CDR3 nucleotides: TGTGCCAGCAGCCACCGAACTGGGCAAGAGACCCAGTACTTC. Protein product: CASSHRTGQETQYF.

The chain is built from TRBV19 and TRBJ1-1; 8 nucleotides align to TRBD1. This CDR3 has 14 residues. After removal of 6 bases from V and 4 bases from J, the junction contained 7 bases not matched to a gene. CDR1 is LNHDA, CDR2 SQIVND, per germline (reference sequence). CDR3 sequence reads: CASRADRAFTEAFF. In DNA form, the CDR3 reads TGTGCCAGTAGAGCGGACAGGGCTTTCACTGAAGCTTTCTTT.

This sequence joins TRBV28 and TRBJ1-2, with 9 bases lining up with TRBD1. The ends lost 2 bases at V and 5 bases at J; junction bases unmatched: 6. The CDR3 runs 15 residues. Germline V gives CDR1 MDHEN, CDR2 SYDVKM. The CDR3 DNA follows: TGTGCCAGCAGTTTAACCCGGACAGGGGAGTATGGCTACACCTTC. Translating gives CASSLTRTGEYGYTF.

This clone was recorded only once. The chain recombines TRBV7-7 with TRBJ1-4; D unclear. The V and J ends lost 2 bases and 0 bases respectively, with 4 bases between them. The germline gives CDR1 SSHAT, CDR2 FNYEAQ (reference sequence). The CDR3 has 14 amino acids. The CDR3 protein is CASSLSATNEKLFF. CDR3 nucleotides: TGTGCCAGCAGCTTAAGTGCAACTAATGAAAAACTGTTTTTT. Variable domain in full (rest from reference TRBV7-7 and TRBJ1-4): GAGVSQSPRYKVTKRGQDVTLRCDPISSHATLYWYQQALGQGPEFLTYFNYEAQPDKSGLPSDRFSAERPEGSISTLTIQRTEQRDSAMYRCASSLSATNEKLFFGSGTQLSVL.

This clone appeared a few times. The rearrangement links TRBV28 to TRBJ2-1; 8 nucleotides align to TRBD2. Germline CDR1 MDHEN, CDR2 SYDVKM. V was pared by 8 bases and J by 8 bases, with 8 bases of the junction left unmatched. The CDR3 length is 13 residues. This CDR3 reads CASLAGPSYEQFF. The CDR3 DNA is TGTGCCAGCTTAGCGGGGCCAAGTTATGAGCAGTTCTTC. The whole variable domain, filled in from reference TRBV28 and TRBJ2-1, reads DVKVTQSSRYLVKRTGEKVFLECVQDMDHENMFWYRQDPGLGLRLIYFSYDVKMKEKGDIPEGYSVSREKKERFSLILESASTNQTSMYLCASLAGPSYEQFFGPGTRLTVL.

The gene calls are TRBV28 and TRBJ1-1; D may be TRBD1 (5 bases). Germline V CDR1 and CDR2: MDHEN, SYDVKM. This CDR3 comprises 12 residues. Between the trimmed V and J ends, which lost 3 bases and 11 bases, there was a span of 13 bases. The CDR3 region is CASSLIGARAFF. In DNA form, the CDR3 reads TGTGCCAGCAGTTTGATCGGGGCGCGGGCTTTCTTT.

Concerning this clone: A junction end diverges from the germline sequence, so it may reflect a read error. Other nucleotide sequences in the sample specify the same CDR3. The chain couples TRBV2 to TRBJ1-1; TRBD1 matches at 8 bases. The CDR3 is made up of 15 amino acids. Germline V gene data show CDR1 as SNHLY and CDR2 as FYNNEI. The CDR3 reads CASKRTGTNFPKAFF. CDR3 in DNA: TGCGCCAGCAAGAGGACAGGGACAAACTTCCCCAAAGCTTTCTTT.